This T cell receptor (beta chain) emerged from a study of shared clonotypes between healthy human individuals. For the study at large: Three CD4 naive, three CD4 memory, two CD8 naive and one CD8 memory plate were used per donor. Study outcomes and limitations: A generally larger estimated richness was seen in naive subsets than in memory subsets.

Germline loops: CDR1 MDHEN, CDR2 SYDVKM. J gave up 2 bases and V 5 bases, and 2 bases lay outside the gene matches. The CDR3 contains 13 residues. Method: immunoSEQ multiplex PCR; TCRdb's copy keeps in-frame clones and lacks some. The sample has roughly 1,100,000 clones; 65% to 75% are singletons. Comments on this clone: Its antigen remains unidentified. One base away lies a much larger clone, so this may be a sequencing read error. At the DNA level, this CDR3 is encoded by other sequences in the same sample as well.

Sequenced: memory CD4+ T cells sorted from blood. Subset here: CD45RA-negative fraction. The source of this sequence is a man aged 18-30 years in good health. The J gene is TRBJ2-7, the V gene TRBV28; TRBD1 aligns across 8 bases. CDR3 loop: CASSRTGTYEQYF. DNA for the CDR3: TGTGCCAGCAGTCGGACAGGGACCTACGAGCAGTACTTC.